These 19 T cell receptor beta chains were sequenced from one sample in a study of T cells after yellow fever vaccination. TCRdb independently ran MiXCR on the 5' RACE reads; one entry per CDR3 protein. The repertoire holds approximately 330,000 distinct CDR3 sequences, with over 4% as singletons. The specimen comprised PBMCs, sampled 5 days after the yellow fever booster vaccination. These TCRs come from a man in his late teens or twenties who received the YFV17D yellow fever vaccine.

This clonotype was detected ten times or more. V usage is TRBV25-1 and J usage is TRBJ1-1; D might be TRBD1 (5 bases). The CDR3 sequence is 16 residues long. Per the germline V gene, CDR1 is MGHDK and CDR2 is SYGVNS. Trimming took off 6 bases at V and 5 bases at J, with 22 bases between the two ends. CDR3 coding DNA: TGTGCCAGCAGGGTAGACGGGGAACGGGGGAAGACTGAAGCTTTCTTT. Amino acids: CASRVDGERGKTEAFF.

The DNA for the CDR3 is TGTGCCAGCACCCGACTAGCGACTAACACCGGGGAGCTGTTTTTT. Protein sequence: CASTRLATNTGELFF. V gene TRBV6-5 combines with J gene TRBJ2-2; 8 positions match TRBD2. Germline V CDR1 and CDR2: MNHEY, SVGAGI. The CDR3 extends over 15 amino acids. Trimming removed 7 bases from V and 2 bases from J; junction bases left unmatched: 6.

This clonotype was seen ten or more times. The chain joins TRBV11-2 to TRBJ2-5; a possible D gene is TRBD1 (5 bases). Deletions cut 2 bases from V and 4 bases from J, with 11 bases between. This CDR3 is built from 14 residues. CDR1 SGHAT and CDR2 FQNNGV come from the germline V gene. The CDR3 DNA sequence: TGTGCCAGCAGCTTACAGGACAAGCGAGAGACCCAGTACTTC. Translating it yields CASSLQDKRETQYF.

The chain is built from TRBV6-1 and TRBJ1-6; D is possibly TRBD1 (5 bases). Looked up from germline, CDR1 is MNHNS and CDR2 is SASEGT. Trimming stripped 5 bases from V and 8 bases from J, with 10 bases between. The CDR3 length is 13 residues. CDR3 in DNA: TGTGCCAGCAGTAAAATGGGGGATTCACCCCTCCACTTT. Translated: CASSKMGDSPLHF.

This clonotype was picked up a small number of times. The CDR3 region has the DNA TGTGCCAGCAGTCCACGACAGGGGGCCTACGAGCAGTACGTC. Protein sequence: CASSPRQGAYEQYV. The rearrangement joins TRBV28 to TRBJ2-7; 9 bases agree with TRBD1. Germline values: CDR1 MDHEN, CDR2 SYDVKM. The CDR3 is 14 amino acids. The V gene end was trimmed by 5 bases and the J gene end by 2 bases; junction bases not matched to a gene: 4.

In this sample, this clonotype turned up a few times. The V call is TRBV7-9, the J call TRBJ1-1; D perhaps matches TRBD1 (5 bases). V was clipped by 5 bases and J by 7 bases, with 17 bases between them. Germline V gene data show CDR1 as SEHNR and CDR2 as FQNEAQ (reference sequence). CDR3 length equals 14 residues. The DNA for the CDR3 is TGTGCCAGCAGCCGGACACGGGGCGCGGGTGAAGCTTTCTTT. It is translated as CASSRTRGAGEAFF.

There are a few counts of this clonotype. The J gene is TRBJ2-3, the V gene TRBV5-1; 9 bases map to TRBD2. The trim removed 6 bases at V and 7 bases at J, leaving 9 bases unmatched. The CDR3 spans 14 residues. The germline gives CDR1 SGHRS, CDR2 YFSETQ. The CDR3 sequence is CASTLAGERNTQYF. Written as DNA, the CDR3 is TGCGCCAGCACGTTAGCGGGGGAGCGTAATACGCAGTATTTT.

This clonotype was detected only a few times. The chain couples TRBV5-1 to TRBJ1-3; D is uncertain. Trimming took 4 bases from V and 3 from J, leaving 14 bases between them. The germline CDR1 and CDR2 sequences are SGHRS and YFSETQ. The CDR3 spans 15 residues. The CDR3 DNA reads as TGCGCCAGCAGCCTCCGACCGGTGGGTGGAAACACCATATATTTT. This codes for CASSLRPVGGNTIYF.

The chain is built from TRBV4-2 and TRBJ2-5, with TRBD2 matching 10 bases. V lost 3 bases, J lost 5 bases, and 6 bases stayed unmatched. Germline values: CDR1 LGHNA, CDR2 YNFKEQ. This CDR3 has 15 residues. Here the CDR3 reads CASSQSGGAGETQYF. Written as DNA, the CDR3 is TGTGCCAGCAGCCAGAGCGGGGGGGCCGGGGAGACCCAGTACTTC.

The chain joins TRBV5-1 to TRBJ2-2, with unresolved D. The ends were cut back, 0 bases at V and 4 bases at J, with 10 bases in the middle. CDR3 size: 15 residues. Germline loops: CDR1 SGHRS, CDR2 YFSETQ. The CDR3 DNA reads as TGCGCCAGCAGCTTGGGTGGCACCTTCACCGGGGAGCTGTTTTTT. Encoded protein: CASSLGGTFTGELFF. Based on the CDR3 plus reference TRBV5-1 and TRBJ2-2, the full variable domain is KAGVTQTPRYLIKTRGQQVTLSCSPISGHRSVSWYQQTPGQGLQFLFEYFSETQRNKGNFPGRFSGRQFSNSRSEMNVSTLELGDSALYLCASSLGGTFTGELFFGEGSRLTVL.

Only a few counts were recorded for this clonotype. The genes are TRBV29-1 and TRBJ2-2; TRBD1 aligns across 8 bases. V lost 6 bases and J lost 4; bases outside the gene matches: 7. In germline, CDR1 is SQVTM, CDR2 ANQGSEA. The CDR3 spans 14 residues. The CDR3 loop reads CSVRQGSGTGELFF. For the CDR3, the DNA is TGCAGCGTGAGACAGGGGTCGGGCACCGGGGAGCTGTTTTTT.

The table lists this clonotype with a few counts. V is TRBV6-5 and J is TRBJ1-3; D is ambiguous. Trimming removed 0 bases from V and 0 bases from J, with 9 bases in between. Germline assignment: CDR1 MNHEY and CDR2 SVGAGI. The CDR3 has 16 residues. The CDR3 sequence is CASSYSKAISGNTIYF. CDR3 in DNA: TGTGCCAGCAGTTACTCGAAGGCGATCTCTGGAAACACCATATATTTT.

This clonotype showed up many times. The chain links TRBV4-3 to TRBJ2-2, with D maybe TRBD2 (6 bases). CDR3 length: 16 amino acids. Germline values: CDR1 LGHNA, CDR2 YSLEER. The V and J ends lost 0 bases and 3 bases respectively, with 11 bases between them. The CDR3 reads CASSQDSGLYTGELFF. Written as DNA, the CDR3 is TGCGCCAGCAGCCAAGATAGCGGCCTTTACACCGGGGAGCTGTTTTTT.

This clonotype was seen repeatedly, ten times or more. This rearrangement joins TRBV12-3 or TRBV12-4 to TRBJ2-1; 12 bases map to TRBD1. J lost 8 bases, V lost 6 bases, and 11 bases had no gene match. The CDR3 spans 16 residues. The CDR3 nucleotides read TGTGCCAGCAGCCCGGGGACAGGGGGCGCGCTCCATGAGCAGTTCTTC. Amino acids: CASSPGTGGALHEQFF.

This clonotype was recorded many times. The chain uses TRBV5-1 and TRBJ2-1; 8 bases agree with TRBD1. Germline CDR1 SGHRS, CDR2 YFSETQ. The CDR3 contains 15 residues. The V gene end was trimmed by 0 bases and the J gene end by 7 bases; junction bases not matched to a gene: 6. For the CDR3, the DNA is TGCGCCAGCAGCTTGGCAGGACAGGGACTGAATGAGCAGTTCTTC. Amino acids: CASSLAGQGLNEQFF.

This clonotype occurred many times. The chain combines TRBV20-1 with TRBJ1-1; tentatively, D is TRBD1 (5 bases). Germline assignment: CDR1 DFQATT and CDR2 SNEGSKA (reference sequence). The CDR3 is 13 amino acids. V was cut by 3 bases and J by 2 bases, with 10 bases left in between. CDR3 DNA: TGCAGTGCTAGCGGGGCCTCAAACACTGAAGCTTTCTTT. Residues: CSASGASNTEAFF.

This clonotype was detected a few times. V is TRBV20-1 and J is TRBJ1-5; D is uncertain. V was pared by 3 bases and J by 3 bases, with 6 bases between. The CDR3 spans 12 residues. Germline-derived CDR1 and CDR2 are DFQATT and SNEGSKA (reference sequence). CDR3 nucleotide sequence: TGCAGTGCTAGTAGCCACAATCAGCCCCAGCATTTT. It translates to CSASSHNQPQHF.

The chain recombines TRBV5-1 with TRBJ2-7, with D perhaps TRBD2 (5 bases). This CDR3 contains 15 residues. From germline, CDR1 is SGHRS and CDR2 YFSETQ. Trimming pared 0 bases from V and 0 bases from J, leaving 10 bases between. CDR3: CASSLESGSSYEQYF. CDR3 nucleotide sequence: TGCGCCAGCAGCTTGGAGTCGGGAAGCTCCTACGAGCAGTACTTC.

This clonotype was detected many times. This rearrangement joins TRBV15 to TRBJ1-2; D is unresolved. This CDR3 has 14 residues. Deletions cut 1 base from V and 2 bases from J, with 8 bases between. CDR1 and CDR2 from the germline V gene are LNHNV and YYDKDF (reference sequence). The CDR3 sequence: CATSRGERNYGYTF. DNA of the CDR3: TGTGCCACCAGCAGAGGGGAACGGAACTATGGCTACACCTTC.